The 4 T cell receptor beta chains listed next were all sequenced from one sample in a study of T cell repertoires in cytomegalovirus infection. These receptors have no identified antigens. TCRdb used MiXCR to reprocess the reads, holding one entry per CDR3 protein. The data contain a few hundred thousand distinct CDR3 sequences, 34% of them singletons. This sample comprised cultured PBMCs, obtained from culture after CMV antigen stimulation. These receptors came from a human donor in good health (CMV status not recorded). Some clones in this sample may be carry-over from other donors' samples.

This clonotype appeared a few times. This chain joins TRBV6-1 and TRBJ1-1; possible D gene TRBD1, 5 bases. Deletions cut 5 bases from V and 4 bases from J, with 14 bases between. The CDR3 is 14 residues long. Germline CDR1 MNHNS, CDR2 SASEGT. CDR3 sequence reads: CASSPGWGGTEAFF. CDR3 bases: TGTGCCAGCAGTCCAGGGTGGGGGGGCACTGAAGCTTTCTTT.

This clonotype turned up a few times. The V and J genes are TRBV7-2 and TRBJ1-2; tentatively, D is TRBD1 (5 bases). This CDR3 spans 15 amino acids. Germline V gene lookup returns CDR1 SGHTA and CDR2 FQGNSA. Trimming shortened V by 5 bases and J by 8 bases, and 21 bases separated the two germline ends. This CDR3 reads CASSTRQLALSGYTF. The CDR3 DNA is TGTGCCAGCAGCACCAGACAGTTAGCCCTCAGCGGCTACACCTTC.

The genes are TRBV5-1 and TRBJ2-1; 7 nucleotides align to TRBD1. CDR1 is SGHRS and CDR2 is YFSETQ in the germline V gene. CDR3 size: 16 residues. V gave up 2 bases and J gave up 6 bases; unmatched junction bases: 11. DNA of the CDR3: TGCGCCAGCAGCTTACTAACAGGGGCGTCCGGCAATGAGCAGTTCTTC. This translates into CASSLLTGASGNEQFF.

The genes are TRBV12-5 and TRBJ2-1, with 8 bases aligning to TRBD1. CDR1 is LGHNT and CDR2 is FRNRAP in the germline V gene. This CDR3 is 16 amino acids long. J lost 8 bases, V lost 1 base, and 10 bases had no gene match. The CDR3 spells CASGLGTGNYPHEQFF. The CDR3 bases are TGTGCTAGTGGTTTGGGGACAGGGAATTATCCGCATGAGCAGTTCTTC.